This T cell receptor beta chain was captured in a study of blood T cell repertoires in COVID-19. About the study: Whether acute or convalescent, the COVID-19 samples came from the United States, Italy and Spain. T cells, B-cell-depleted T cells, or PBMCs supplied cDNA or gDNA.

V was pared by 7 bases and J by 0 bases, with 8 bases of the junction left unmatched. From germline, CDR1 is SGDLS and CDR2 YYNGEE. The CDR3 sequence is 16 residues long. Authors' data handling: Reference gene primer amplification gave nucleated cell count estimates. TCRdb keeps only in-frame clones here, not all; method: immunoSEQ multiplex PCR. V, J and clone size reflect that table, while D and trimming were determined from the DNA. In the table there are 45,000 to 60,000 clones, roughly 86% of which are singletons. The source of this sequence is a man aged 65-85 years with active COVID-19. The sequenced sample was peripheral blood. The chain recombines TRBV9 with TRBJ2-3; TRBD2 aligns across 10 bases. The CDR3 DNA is TGTGCCAGCGATGGAGCGGGGGGGTCTAGCACAGATACGCAGTATTTT. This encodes CASDGAGGSSTDTQYF.